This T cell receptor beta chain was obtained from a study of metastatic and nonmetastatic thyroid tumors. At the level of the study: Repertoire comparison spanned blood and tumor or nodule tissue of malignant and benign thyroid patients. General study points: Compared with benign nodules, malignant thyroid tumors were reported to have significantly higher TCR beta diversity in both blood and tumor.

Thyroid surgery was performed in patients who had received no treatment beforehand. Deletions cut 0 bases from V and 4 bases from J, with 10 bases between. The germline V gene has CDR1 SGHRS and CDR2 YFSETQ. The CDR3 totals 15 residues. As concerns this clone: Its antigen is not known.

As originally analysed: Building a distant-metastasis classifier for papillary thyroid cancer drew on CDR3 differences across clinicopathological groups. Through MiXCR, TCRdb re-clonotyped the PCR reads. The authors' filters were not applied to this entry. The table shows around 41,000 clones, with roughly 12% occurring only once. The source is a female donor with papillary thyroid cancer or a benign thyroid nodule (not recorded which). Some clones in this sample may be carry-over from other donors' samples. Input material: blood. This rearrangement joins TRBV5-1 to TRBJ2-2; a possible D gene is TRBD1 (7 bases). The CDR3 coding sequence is TGCGCCAGCAGCTTGGGACAGGGAGGCACCGGGGAGCTGTTTTTT. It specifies CASSLGQGGTGELFF. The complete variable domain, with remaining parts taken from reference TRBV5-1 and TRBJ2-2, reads KAGVTQTPRYLIKTRGQQVTLSCSPISGHRSVSWYQQTPGQGLQFLFEYFSETQRNKGNFPGRFSGRQFSNSRSEMNVSTLELGDSALYLCASSLGQGGTGELFFGEGSRLTVL.